Presented here are 21 T cell receptor beta chains from one specimen sequenced in a study of beta chain features in type 1 diabetes. Isolated RNA was reverse transcribed in full, so expressed TCRB transcripts were sequenced. Sequencing used immunoSEQ multiplex PCR; TCRdb keeps in-frame clones, though not all of them. The sample contains 400,000 to 550,000 clones, 11% of which appear only once. Sequencing was carried out using naive CD4+ T cells from blood. The origin of the receptors is a woman aged 18-29 years in good health.

This clone turned up a few times. The J gene is TRBJ2-2, the V gene TRBV6-5; D is unresolved. CDR1 is MNHEY and CDR2 is SVGAGI in the germline V gene. CDR3 length: 14 amino acids. Trimming cost V 2 bases and J 6 bases, with 10 bases left between them. CDR3 amino acids: CASSYAVVAGELFF. The CDR3 DNA sequence: TGTGCCAGCAGTTACGCAGTGGTGGCCGGGGAGCTGTTTTTT.

This clone occurred a few times. This chain joins TRBV6-1 and TRBJ1-5; no clear D gene. Germline CDR1 MNHNS, CDR2 SASEGT. The CDR3 length is 15 residues. The V gene lost 4 bases and the J gene lost 2 bases, with 12 bases spanning the gap. DNA of the CDR3: TGTGCCAGCAGTGCCTTAAATCTGGGCAATCAGCCCCAGCATTTT. It specifies CASSALNLGNQPQHF.

The gene calls are TRBV14 and TRBJ1-1, with D possibly being TRBD1 (6 bases). Deletions cut 2 bases from V and 0 bases from J, with 10 bases between. The CDR3 totals 15 residues. The V gene's germline CDR1 is SGHDN and CDR2 FVKESK. The CDR3 DNA is TGTGCCAGCAGCCAAATCGACAGGATGAACACTGAAGCTTTCTTT. This gives the protein CASSQIDRMNTEAFF.

This clone showed up just a few times. This chain connects TRBV7-2 to TRBJ2-5; D is perhaps TRBD1 (6 bases). V shed 3 bases and J shed 9 bases, with 14 bases lying between them. This CDR3 has 13 residues. Germline V gives CDR1 SGHTA, CDR2 FQGNSA. This chain's CDR3 is CASSFRGSQAQYF. Here the CDR3 DNA reads TGTGCCAGCAGCTTTAGGGGGAGTCAGGCCCAGTACTTC. The entire variable domain, with the rest obtained from reference TRBV7-2 and TRBJ2-5, is as follows: GAGVSQSPSNKVTEKGKDVELRCDPISGHTALYWYRQSLGQGLEFLIYFQGNSAPDKSGLPSDRFSAERTGGSVSTLTIQRTQQEDSAVYLCASSFRGSQAQYFGPGTRLLVL.

The chain is built from TRBV9 and TRBJ2-5, with 10 bases matching TRBD2. Germline CDR1 and CDR2: SGDLS and YYNGEE. The CDR3 length is 16 residues. J was trimmed by 1 base and V by 0 bases; bases with no gene match: 3. CDR3: CASSVVASGGQETQYF. CDR3 DNA: TGTGCCAGCAGCGTAGTGGCTAGCGGGGGCCAAGAGACCCAGTACTTC.

This clone has only a few counts. The V call is TRBV7-9, the J call TRBJ2-2; D tentatively reads TRBD1 or TRBD2 (5 bases each). The length of the CDR3 is 15 residues. V lost 1 base and J lost 5, with 11 bases in between. Germline V gene sequence: CDR1 SEHNR, CDR2 FQNEAQ (reference sequence). DNA of the CDR3: TGTGCCAGCAGCTTAGGGCAGGGAGAGACCGGGGAGCTGTTTTTT. Translating gives CASSLGQGETGELFF.

This clone was counted a few times. The rearrangement links TRBV9 to TRBJ2-7, with unresolved D. Trimming took off 4 bases at V and 0 bases at J, with 20 bases between the two ends. CDR1 SGDLS and CDR2 YYNGEE come from the germline V gene. CDR3 length equals 17 residues. The CDR3 is CASSRPVGSRSSYEQYV. CDR3 DNA sequence: TGTGCCAGCAGCCGTCCCGTAGGTTCGCGGAGCTCCTACGAGCAGTACGTC.

This clone was seen a few times. The genes are TRBV4-2 and TRBJ2-7; 11 bases map to TRBD1. V lost 1 base and J lost 4; bases outside the gene matches: 3. Germline CDR1 reads LGHNA; CDR2 reads YNFKEQ. The CDR3 spans 15 residues. The CDR3 is CASSQGTGGRYEQYF. As DNA, the CDR3 is TGTGCCAGCAGCCAAGGGACAGGGGGCCGGTACGAGCAGTACTTC.

The sample holds a few counts of this clone. The chain joins TRBV7-2 to TRBJ1-1; no firm D call. Trimming removed 1 base at V and 6 bases at J, with 9 bases between. Germline CDR1 SGHTA, CDR2 FQGNSA. The CDR3 loop spans 13 amino acids. CDR3 region: CASSLVRESEAFF. CDR3 bases: TGTGCCAGCAGCTTAGTGCGAGAGTCTGAAGCTTTCTTT.

The sample holds a few counts of this clone. The V call is TRBV21-1, the J call TRBJ2-7; TRBD1 was called by the table and not checked on the DNA. TRBV21-1 constitutes a pseudogene. The CDR3 has 19 amino acids. The CDR3 region is CASSTTGLFEQINTYEQYV. CDR3 coding DNA: TGTGCCAGCAGCACAACAGGGCTTTTCGAACAAATTAATACCTACGAGCAGTACGTC.

The table lists this clone with a few counts. This CDR3 is CASSHLGEKLFF. The DNA of the CDR3 is TGTGCCAGCAGCCACCTCGGTGAAAAACTGTTTTTT. The gene calls are TRBV7-6 and TRBJ1-4; D not resolved. Germline values: CDR1 SGHVS, CDR2 FNYEAQ. This CDR3 has 12 residues. The ends were cut back, 5 bases at V and 7 bases at J, with 8 bases in the middle.

The chain couples TRBV4-2 to TRBJ2-7; D possibly corresponds to TRBD1 (6 bases). Germline V gene sequence: CDR1 LGHNA, CDR2 YNFKEQ. The CDR3 spans 15 residues. Trimming took off 4 bases at V and 2 bases at J, with 15 bases between the two ends. CDR3 protein: CASSPNRDQAYEQYV. CDR3 DNA: TGTGCCAGCAGCCCTAACAGGGACCAGGCCTACGAGCAGTACGTC.

The chain is built from TRBV30 and TRBJ2-2; TRBD2 matches at 8 bases. CDR3 size: 18 residues. CDR1 and CDR2 from the germline V gene are GTSNPN and SVGIG (reference sequence). Unmatched junction bases numbered 12, after V lost 3 bases and J lost 0 bases. The CDR3 is CAWSRIRTSGANTGELFF. As DNA, the CDR3 is TGTGCCTGGAGCCGAATACGAACTAGCGGAGCGAACACCGGGGAGCTGTTTTTT.

The chain joins TRBV4-3 to TRBJ2-7; TRBD2 matches 7 bases. The J segment lost 2 bases and the V segment lost 1 base, leaving 8 bases of the junction unmatched. CDR1 is LGHNA, CDR2 YSLEER, per germline. CDR3 length equals 16 residues. The CDR3 loop reads CASSQGSAGAAYEQYF. The CDR3 region has the DNA TGCGCCAGCAGCCAAGGGTCGGCGGGAGCAGCCTACGAGCAGTACTTC.

The table lists this clone with a few counts. V gene TRBV14 combines with J gene TRBJ2-5, with a weak D call TRBD2 (6 bases). The CDR3 has 14 residues. Germline loops: CDR1 SGHDN, CDR2 FVKESK. With 4 bases removed from V and 5 bases from J, the gap between germline ends came to 14 bases. CDR3 sequence (DNA): TGTGCCAGCAGCCGAGGGGACTTAAGGGAGACCCAGTACTTC. The encoded protein is CASSRGDLRETQYF.

The J gene is TRBJ2-1, the V gene TRBV30, with unresolved D. The CDR3 sequence is 12 residues long. CDR1 GTSNPN and CDR2 SVGIG come from the germline V gene (reference sequence). V was shortened by 0 bases and J by 1 base, with 1 base between the two germline ends. CDR3 DNA sequence: TGTGCCTGGAGTGTATCCTACAATGAGCAGTTCTTC. Translation gives CAWSVSYNEQFF.

The chain couples TRBV7-3 to TRBJ2-3; D gene unclear. Germline V gene data show CDR1 as SGHTA and CDR2 as FQGTGA. Between the trimmed V and J ends, which lost 5 bases and 0 bases, there was a span of 12 bases. The CDR3 is 15 amino acids. The CDR3 loop reads CASSQNTPSTDTQYF. CDR3 nucleotide sequence: TGTGCCAGCAGCCAAAACACCCCTAGCACAGATACGCAGTATTTT.

V and J are TRBV2 and TRBJ2-3; perhaps TRBD2 as D (5 bases). V dropped 9 bases and J dropped 4 bases, with 17 bases sitting between them. The CDR3 is 14 amino acids. CDR1 and CDR2 from the germline V gene are SNHLY and FYNNEI. The CDR3 DNA reads as TGTGCCAGTGTTTTCGTGGGAGTTGCAGATACGCAGTATTTT. This translates into CASVFVGVADTQYF.

This clone has only a few counts. The CDR3 here is CAGTDGTGHLLEQFF. DNA of the CDR3: TGTGCCGGAACCGATGGGACAGGACACTTATTGGAGCAGTTCTTC. The rearrangement joins TRBV7-9 to TRBJ2-1, with 8 bases that match TRBD1. V was clipped by 11 bases and J by 10 bases; unmatched bases: 19. There are 15 residues in the CDR3. Germline-derived CDR1 and CDR2 are SEHNR and FQNEAQ (reference sequence).

The chain is built from TRBV7-9 and TRBJ1-1, with no clear D. V was cut by 2 bases and J by 1 base, with 5 bases left in between. Germline V gives CDR1 SEHNR, CDR2 FQNEAQ (reference sequence). The CDR3 sequence is 13 residues long. In nucleotides, the CDR3 is TGTGCCAGCAGCTTAATCCGGAACACTGAAGCTTTCTTT. Protein sequence: CASSLIRNTEAFF.

The CDR3 protein is CASILVRALNEKLFF. In DNA, the CDR3 is TGCGCCAGCATTCTAGTTCGGGCCCTAAATGAAAAACTGTTTTTT. The rearrangement uses TRBV23-1 and TRBJ1-4; D unclear. TRBV23-1 is assigned to the ORF class and has an uncertain function. The CDR3 consists of 15 residues. The V and J ends lost 7 bases and 5 bases respectively, with 17 bases between them.